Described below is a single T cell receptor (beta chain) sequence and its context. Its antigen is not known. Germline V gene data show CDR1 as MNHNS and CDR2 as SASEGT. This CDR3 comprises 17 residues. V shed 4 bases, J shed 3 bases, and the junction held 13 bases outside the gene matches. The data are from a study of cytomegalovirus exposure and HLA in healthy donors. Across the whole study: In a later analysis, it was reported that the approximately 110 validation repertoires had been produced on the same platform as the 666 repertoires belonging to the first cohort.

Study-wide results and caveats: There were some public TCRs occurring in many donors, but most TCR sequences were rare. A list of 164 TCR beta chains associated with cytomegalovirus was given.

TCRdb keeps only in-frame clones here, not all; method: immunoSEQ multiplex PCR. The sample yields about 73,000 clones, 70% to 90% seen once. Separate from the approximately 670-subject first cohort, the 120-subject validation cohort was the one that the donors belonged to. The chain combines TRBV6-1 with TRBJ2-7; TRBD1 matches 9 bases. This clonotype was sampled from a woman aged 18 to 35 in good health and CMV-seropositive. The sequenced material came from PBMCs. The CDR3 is CASSGPDRGRPDYEQYF. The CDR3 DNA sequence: TGTGCCAGCAGTGGACCGGACAGGGGAAGACCCGACTACGAGCAGTACTTC.